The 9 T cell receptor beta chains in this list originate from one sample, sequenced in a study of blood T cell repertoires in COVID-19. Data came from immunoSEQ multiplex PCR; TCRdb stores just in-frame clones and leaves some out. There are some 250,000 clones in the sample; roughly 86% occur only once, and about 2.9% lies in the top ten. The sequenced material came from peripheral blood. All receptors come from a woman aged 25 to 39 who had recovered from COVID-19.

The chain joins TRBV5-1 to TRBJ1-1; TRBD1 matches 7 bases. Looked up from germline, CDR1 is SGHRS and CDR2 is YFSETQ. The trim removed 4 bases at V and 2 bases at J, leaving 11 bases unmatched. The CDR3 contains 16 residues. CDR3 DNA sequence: TGCGCCAGCAGCGAAATTAGGACAGGCGCAAACACTGAAGCTTTCTTT. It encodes CASSEIRTGANTEAFF.

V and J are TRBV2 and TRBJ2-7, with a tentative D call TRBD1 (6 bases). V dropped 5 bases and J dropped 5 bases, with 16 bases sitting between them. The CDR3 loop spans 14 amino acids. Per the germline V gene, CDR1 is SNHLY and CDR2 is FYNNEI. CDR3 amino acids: CASSPIQGNDEQYF. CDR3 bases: TGTGCCAGCAGTCCGATACAGGGAAACGACGAGCAGTACTTC.

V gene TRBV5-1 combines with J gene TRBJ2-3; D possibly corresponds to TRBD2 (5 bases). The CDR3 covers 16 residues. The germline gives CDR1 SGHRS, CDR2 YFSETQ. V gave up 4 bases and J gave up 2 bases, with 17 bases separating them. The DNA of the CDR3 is TGCGCCAGCAGCGCGGGCACTTCGGCGGCCACAGATACGCAGTATTTT. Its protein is CASSAGTSAATDTQYF. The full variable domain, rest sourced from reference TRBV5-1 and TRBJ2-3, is KAGVTQTPRYLIKTRGQQVTLSCSPISGHRSVSWYQQTPGQGLQFLFEYFSETQRNKGNFPGRFSGRQFSNSRSEMNVSTLELGDSALYLCASSAGTSAATDTQYFGPGTRLTVL.

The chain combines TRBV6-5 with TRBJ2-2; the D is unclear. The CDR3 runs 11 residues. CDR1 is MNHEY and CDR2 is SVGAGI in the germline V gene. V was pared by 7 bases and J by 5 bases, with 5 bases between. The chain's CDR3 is CASKATGELFF. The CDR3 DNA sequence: TGTGCCAGCAAAGCGACCGGGGAGCTGTTTTTT.

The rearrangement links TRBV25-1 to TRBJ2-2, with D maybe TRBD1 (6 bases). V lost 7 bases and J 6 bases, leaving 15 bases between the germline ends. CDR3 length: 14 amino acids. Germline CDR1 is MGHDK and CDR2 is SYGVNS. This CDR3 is CASKLTGNPGELFF. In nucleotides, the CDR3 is TGTGCCAGCAAATTAACAGGGAATCCCGGGGAGCTGTTTTTT. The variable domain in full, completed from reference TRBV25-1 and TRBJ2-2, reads EADIYQTPRYLVIGTGKKITLECSQTMGHDKMYWYQQDPGMELHLIHYSYGVNSTEKGDLSSESTVSRIRTEHFPLTLESARPSHTSQYLCASKLTGNPGELFFGEGSRLTVL.

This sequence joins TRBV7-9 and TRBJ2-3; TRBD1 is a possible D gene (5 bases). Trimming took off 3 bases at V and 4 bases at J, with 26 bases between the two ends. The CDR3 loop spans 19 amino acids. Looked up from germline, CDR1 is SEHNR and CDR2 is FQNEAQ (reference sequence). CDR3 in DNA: TGTGCCAGCAGCTTCGGTGGACATCTTCTTGGATCGTCCCCAGATACGCAGTATTTT. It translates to CASSFGGHLLGSSPDTQYF.

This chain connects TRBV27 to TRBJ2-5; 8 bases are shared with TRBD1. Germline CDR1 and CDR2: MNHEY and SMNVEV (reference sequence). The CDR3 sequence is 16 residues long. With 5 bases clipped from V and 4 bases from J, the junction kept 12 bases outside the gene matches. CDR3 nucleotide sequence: TGTGCCAGCAGTCCGAGGACAGGGAGATCGAGAGAGACCCAGTACTTC. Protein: CASSPRTGRSRETQYF.

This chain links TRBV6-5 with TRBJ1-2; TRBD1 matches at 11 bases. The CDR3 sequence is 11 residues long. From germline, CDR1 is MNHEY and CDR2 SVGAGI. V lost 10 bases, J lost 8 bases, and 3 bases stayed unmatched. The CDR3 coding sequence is TGTGCCACAGGACAGGGGGCCGGCTACACCTTC. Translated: CATGQGAGYTF.

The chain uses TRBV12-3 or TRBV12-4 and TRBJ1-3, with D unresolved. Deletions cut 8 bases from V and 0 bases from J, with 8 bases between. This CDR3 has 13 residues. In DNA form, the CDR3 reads TGTGCCAGCGATGGCGGCTCTGGAAACACCATATATTTT. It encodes CASDGGSGNTIYF.